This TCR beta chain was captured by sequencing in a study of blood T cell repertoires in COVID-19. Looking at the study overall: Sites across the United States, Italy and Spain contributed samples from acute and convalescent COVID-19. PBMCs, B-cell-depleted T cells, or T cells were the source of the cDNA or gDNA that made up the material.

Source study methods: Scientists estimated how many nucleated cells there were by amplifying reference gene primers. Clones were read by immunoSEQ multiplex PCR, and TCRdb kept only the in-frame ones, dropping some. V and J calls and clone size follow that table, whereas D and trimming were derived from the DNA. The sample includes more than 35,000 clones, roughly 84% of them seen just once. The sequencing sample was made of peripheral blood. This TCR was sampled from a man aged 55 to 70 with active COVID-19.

As DNA, the CDR3 is TGTGCCAGCTCTGGACTAGCGGGCAGCTCCTACAATGAGCAGTTCTTC. Amino acid sequence: CASSGLAGSSYNEQFF. J is TRBJ2-1 and V is TRBV18, with TRBD2 matching over 11 bases. The CDR3 is 16 residues long. With 6 bases clipped from V and 0 bases from J, the junction kept 4 bases outside the gene matches. CDR1 is KGHSH and CDR2 is LQKENI in the germline V gene.